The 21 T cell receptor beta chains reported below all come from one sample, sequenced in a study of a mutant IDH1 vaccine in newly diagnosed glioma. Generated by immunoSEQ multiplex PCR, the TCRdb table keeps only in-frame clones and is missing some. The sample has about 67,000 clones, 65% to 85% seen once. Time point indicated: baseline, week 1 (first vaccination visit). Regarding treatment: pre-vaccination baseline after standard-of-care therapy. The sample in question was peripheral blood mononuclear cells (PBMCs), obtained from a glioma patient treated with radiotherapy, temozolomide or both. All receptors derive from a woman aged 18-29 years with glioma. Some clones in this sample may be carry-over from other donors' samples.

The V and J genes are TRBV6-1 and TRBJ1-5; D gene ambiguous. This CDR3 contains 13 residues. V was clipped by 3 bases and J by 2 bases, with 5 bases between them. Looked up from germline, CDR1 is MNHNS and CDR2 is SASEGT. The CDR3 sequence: CASSEVGNQPQHF. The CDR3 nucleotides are TGTGCCAGCAGTGAGGTTGGCAATCAGCCCCAGCATTTT.

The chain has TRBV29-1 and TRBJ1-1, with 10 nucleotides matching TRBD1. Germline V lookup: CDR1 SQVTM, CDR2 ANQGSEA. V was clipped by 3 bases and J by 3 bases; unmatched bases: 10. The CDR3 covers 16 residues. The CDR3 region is CSVEGGQGLIDTEAFF. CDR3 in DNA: TGCAGCGTTGAGGGGGGACAGGGGTTAATTGACACTGAAGCTTTCTTT.

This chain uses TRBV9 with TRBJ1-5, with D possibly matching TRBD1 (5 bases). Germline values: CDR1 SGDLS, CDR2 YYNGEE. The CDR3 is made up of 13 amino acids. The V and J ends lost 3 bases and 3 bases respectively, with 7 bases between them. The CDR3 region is CASSGGANQPQHF. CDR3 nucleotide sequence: TGTGCCAGCAGCGGAGGGGCCAATCAGCCCCAGCATTTT.

The CDR3 DNA follows: TGTGCCAGCAGTCGGCGACAGGGCTACGAGCAGTACTTC. Protein: CASSRRQGYEQYF. The chain recombines TRBV6-5 with TRBJ2-7; TRBD1 agrees at 7 bases. This CDR3 is built from 13 residues. The germline V gene has CDR1 MNHEY and CDR2 SVGAGI. Trimming took 5 bases from V and 3 from J; bases not matched to a gene: 4.

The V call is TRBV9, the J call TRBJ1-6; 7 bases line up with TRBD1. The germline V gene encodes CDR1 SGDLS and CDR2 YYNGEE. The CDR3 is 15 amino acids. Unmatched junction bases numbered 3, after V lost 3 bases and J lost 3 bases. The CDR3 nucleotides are TGTGCCAGCAGCGCGTGGGACAGCTATAATTCACCCCTCCACTTT. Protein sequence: CASSAWDSYNSPLHF. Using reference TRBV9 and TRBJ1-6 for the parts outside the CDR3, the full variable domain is DSGVTQTPKHLITATGQRVTLRCSPRSGDLSVYWYQQSLDQGLQFLIQYYNGEERAKGNILERFSAQQFPDLHSELNLSSLELGDSALYFCASSAWDSYNSPLHFGNGTRLTVT.

The CDR3 loop reads CASGLVQGDPNTGELFF. The CDR3 region has the DNA TGTGCTAGTGGTTTGGTACAAGGGGACCCGAACACCGGGGAGCTGTTTTTT. The chain links TRBV12-5 to TRBJ2-2; the D gene could be TRBD1 or TRBD2 (5 bases each). Germline CDR1 reads LGHNT; CDR2 reads FRNRAP. CDR3 length equals 17 residues. Trimming removed 0 bases from V and 0 bases from J, with 11 bases in between.

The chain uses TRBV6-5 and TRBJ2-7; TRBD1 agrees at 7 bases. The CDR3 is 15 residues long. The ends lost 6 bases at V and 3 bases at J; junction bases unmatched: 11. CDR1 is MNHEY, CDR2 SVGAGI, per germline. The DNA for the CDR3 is TGTGCCAGCAGGCGTTCGGACAGGTCTAACTACGAGCAGTACTTC. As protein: CASRRSDRSNYEQYF.

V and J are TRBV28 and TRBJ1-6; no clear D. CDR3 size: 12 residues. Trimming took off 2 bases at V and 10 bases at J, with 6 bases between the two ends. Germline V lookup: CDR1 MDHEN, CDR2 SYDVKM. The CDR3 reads CASSLRGSPLHF. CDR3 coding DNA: TGTGCCAGCAGTTTACGGGGATCACCCCTCCACTTT. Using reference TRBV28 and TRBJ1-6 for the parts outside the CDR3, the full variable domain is DVKVTQSSRYLVKRTGEKVFLECVQDMDHENMFWYRQDPGLGLRLIYFSYDVKMKEKGDIPEGYSVSREKKERFSLILESASTNQTSMYLCASSLRGSPLHFGNGTRLTVT.

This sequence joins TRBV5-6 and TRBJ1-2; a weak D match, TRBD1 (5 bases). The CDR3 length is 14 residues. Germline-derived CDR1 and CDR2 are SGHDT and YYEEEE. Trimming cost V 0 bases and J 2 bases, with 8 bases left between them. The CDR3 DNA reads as TGTGCCAGCAGCTTGGGACAGCCAAACTATGGCTACACCTTC. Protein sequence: CASSLGQPNYGYTF.

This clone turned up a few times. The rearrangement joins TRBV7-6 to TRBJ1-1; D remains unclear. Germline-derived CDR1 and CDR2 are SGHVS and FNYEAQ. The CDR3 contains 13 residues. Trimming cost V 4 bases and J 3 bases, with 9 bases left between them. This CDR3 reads CASSWQAYTEAFF. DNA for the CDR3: TGTGCCAGCAGCTGGCAGGCCTACACTGAAGCTTTCTTT. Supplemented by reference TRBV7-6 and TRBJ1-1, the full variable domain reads GAGVSQSPRYKVTKRGQDVALRCDPISGHVSLYWYRQALGQGPEFLTYFNYEAQQDKSGLPNDRFSAERPEGSISTLTIQRTEQRDSAMYRCASSWQAYTEAFFGQGTRLTVV.

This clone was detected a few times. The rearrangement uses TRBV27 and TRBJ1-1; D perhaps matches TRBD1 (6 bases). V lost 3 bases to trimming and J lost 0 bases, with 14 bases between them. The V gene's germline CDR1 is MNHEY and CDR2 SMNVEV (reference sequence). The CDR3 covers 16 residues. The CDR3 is CASSLVGGRLNTEAFF. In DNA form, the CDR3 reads TGTGCCAGCAGTTTGGTCGGGGGGCGGCTGAACACTGAAGCTTTCTTT.

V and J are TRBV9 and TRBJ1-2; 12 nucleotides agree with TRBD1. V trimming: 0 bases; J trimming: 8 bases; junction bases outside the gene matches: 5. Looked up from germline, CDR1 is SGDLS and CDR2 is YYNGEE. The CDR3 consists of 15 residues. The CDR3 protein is CASSVGGTGGRGYTF. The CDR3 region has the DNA TGTGCCAGCAGCGTAGGTGGGACAGGGGGCCGAGGCTACACCTTC.

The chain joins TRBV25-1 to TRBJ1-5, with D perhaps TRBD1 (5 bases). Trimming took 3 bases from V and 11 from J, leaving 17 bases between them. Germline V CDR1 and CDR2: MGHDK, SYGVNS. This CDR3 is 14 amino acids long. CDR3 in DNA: TGTGCCAGCAGTGATCAGCAGGGTATCGGGGCCCAGCATTTT. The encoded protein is CASSDQQGIGAQHF.

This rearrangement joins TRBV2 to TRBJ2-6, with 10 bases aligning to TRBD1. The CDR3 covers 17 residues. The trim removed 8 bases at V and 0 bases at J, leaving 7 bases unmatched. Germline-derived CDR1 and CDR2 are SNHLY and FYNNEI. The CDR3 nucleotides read TGTGCCAGCTGGGGGACAGGGGTGATCTCTGGGGCCAACGTCCTGACTTTC. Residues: CASWGTGVISGANVLTF.

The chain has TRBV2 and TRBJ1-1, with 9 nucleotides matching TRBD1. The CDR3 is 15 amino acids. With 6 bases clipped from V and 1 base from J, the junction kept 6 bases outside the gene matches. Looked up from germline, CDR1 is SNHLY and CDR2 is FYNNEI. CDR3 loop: CASRGQGLRNTEAFF. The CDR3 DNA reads TGTGCCAGCAGGGGACAGGGACTGAGGAACACTGAAGCTTTCTTT.

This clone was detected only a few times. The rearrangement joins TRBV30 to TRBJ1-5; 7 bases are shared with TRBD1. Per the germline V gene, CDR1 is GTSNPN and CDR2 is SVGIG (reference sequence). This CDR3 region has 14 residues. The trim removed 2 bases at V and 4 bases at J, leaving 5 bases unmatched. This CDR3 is CAWSSGTANQPQHF. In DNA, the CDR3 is TGTGCCTGGAGTAGTGGGACAGCTAATCAGCCCCAGCATTTT.

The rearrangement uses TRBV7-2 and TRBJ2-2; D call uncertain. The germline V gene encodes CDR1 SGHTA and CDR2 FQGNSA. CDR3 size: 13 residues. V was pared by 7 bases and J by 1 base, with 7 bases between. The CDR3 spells CASKPLNTGELFF. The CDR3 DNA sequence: TGTGCCAGCAAGCCGTTGAACACCGGGGAGCTGTTTTTT.

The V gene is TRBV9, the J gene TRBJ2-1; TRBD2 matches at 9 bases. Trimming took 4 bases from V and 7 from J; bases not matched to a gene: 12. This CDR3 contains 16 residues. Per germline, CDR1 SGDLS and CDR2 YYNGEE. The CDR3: CASSPKAAGGRNEQFF. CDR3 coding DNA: TGTGCCAGCAGCCCCAAAGCCGCGGGGGGGCGGAATGAGCAGTTCTTC.

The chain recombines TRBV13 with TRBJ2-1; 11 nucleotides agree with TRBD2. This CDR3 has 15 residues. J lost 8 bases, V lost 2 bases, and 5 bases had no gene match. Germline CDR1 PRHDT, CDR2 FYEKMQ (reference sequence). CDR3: CASSLRTSGSDEQFF. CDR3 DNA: TGTGCCAGCAGCTTAAGGACTAGCGGGTCTGATGAGCAGTTCTTC. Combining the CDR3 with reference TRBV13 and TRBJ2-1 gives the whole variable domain AAGVIQSPRHLIKEKRETATLKCYPIPRHDTVYWYQQGPGQDPQFLISFYEKMQSDKGSIPDRFSAQQFSDYHSELNMSSLELGDSALYFCASSLRTSGSDEQFFGPGTRLTVL.

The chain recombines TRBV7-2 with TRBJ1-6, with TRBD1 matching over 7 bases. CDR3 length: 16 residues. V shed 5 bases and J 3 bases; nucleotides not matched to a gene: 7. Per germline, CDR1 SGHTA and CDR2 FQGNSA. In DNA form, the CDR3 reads TGTGCCAGCAGCCCACAGGGGTTTAACTATAATTCACCCCTCCACTTT. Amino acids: CASSPQGFNYNSPLHF.

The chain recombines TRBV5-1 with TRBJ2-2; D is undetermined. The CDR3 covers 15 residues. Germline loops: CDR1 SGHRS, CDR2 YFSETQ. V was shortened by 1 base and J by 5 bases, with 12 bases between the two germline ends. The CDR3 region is CASSLRDSGTGELFF. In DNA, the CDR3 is TGCGCCAGCAGCTTGAGAGACTCCGGTACCGGGGAGCTGTTTTTT.